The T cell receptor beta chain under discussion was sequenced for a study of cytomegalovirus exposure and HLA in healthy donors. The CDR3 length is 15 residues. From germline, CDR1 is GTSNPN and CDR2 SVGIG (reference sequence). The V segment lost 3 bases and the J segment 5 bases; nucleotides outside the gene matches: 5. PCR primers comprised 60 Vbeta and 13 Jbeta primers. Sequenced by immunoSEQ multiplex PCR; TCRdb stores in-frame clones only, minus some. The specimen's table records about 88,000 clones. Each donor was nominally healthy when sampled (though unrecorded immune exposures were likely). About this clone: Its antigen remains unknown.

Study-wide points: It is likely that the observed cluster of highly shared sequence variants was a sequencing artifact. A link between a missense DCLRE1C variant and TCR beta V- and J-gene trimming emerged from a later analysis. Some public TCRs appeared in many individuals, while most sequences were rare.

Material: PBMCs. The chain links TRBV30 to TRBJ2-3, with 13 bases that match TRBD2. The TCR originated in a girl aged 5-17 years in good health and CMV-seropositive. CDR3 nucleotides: TGTGCCTGGAGCCCGACTAGCGGGGGGTTAGATACGCAGTATTTT. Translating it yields CAWSPTSGGLDTQYF. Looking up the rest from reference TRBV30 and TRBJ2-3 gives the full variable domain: SQTIHQWPATLVQPVGSPLSLECTVEGTSNPNLYWYRQAAGRGLQLLFYSVGIGQISSEVPQNLSASRPQDRQFILSSKKLLLSDSGFYLCAWSPTSGGLDTQYFGPGTRLTVL.